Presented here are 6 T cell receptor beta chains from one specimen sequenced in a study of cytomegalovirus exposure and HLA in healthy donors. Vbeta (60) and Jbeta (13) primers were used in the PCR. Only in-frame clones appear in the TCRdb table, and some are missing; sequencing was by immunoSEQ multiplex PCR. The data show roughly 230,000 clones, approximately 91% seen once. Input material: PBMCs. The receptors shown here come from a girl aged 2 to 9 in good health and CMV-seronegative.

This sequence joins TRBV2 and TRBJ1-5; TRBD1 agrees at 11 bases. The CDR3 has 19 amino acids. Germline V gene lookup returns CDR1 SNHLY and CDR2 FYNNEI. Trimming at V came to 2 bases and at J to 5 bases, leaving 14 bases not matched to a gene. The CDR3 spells CASSERLGQGARTYQPQHF. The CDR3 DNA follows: TGTGCCAGCAGTGAAAGGTTAGGACAGGGGGCCCGCACCTATCAGCCCCAGCATTTT.

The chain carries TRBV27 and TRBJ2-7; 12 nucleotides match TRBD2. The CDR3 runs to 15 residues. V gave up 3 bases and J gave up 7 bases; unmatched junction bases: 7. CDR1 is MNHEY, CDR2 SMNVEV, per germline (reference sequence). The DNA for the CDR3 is TGTGCCAGCAGTTTCCGGACTAGCGGGGCGTCGGAGCAGTACTTC. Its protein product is CASSFRTSGASEQYF.

The DNA of the CDR3 is TGTGCCAGCAGTTCTCGGACTAGCGGGAGAGTTTACGAGCAGTACTTC. Protein: CASSSRTSGRVYEQYF. The V gene is TRBV27, the J gene TRBJ2-7; 13 nucleotides align to TRBD2. V trimming: 4 bases; J trimming: 4 bases; junction bases outside the gene matches: 7. Per the germline V gene, CDR1 is MNHEY and CDR2 is SMNVEV (reference sequence). This CDR3 contains 16 residues.

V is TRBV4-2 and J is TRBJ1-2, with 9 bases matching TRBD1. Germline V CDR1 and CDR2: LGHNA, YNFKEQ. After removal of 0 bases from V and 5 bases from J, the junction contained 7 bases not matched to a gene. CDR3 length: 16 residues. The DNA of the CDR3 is TGTGCCAGCAGCCAAGATTACAGGACAGGGGATTATGGCTACACCTTC. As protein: CASSQDYRTGDYGYTF.

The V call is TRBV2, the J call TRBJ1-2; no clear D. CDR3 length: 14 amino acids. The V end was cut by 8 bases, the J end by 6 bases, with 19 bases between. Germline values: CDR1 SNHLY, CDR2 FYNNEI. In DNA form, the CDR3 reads TGTGCCAGCGTGCGAGCGCCTCTAGGTGATGGCTACACCTTC. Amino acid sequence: CASVRAPLGDGYTF. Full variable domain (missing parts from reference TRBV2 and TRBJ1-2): EPEVTQTPSHQVTQMGQEVILRCVPISNHLYFYWYRQILGQKVEFLVSFYNNEISEKSEIFDDQFSVERPDGSNFTLKIRSTKLEDSAMYFCASVRAPLGDGYTFGSGTRLTVV.

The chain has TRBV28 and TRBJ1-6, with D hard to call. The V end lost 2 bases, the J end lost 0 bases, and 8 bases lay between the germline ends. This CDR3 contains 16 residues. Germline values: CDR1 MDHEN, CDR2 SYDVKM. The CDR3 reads CASSLKRGSYNSPLHF. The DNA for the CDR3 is TGTGCCAGCAGTTTAAAACGCGGCTCCTATAATTCACCCCTCCACTTT.